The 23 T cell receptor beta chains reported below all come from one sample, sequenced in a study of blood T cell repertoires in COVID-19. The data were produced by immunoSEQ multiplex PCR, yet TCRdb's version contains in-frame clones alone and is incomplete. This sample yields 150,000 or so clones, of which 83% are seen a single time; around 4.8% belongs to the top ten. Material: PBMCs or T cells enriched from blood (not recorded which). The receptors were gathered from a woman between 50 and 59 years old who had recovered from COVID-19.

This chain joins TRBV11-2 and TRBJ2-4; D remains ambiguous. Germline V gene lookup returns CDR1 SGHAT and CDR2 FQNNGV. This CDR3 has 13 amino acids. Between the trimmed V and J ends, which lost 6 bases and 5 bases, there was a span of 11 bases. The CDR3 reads CASRVYSENIQYF. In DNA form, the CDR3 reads TGTGCCAGCAGGGTATATTCAGAAAACATTCAGTACTTC.

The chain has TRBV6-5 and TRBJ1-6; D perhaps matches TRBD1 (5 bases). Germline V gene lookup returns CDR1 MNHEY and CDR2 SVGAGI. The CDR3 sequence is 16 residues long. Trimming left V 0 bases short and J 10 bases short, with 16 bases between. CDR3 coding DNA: TGTGCCAGCAGTTACTCGAGGGGAGGGGTCAGCTCACCCCTCCACTTT. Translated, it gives CASSYSRGGVSSPLHF.

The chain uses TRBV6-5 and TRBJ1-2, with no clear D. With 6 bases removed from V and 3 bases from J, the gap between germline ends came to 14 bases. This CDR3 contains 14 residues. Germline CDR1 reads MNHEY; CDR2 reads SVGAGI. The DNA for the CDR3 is TGTGCCAGCAGCGCCGGGATTTCAGACTATGGCTACACCTTC. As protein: CASSAGISDYGYTF.

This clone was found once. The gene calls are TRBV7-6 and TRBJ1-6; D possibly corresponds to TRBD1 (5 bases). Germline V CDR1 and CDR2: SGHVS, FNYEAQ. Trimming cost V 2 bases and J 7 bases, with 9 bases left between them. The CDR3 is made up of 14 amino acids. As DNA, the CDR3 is TGTGCCAGCAGCTTATTGGAGGGGAATTCACCCCTCCACTTT. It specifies CASSLLEGNSPLHF.

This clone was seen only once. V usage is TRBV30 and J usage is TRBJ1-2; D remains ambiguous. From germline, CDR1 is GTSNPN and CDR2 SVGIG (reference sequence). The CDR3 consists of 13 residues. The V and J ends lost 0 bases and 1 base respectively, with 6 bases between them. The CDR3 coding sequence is TGTGCCTGGAGTGTAACTATTAACTATGGCTACACCTTC. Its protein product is CAWSVTINYGYTF.

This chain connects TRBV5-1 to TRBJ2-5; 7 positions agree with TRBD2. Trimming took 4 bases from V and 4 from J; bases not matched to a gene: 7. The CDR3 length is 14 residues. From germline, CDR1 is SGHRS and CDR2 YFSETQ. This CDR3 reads CASSGGTMGETQYF. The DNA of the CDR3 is TGCGCCAGCAGCGGCGGGACTATGGGAGAGACCCAGTACTTC.

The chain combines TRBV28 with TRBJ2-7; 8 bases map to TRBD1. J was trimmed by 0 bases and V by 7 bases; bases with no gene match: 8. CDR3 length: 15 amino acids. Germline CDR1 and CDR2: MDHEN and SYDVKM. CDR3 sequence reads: CASKEAGQASYEQYV. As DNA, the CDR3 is TGTGCCAGCAAGGAGGCGGGACAGGCCTCCTACGAGCAGTACGTC.

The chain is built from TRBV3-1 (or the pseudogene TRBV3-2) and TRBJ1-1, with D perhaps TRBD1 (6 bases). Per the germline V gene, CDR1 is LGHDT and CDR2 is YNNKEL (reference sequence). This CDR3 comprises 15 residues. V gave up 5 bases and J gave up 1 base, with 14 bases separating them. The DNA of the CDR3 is TGTGCCAGCAGCTCCTCCGGGACACCGAACACTGAAGCTTTCTTT. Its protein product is CASSSSGTPNTEAFF.

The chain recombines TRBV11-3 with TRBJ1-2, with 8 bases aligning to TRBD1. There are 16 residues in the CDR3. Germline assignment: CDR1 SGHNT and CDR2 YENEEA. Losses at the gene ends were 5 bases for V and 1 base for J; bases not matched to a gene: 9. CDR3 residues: CASSPRTGSLNYGYTF. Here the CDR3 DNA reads TGTGCCAGCAGCCCACGGACAGGGTCCCTTAACTATGGCTACACCTTC.

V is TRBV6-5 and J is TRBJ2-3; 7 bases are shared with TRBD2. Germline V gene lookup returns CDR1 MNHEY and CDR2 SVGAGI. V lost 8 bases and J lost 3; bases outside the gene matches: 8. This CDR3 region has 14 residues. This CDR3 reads CASLWGGRTDTQYF. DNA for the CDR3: TGTGCCAGCTTGTGGGGGGGGAGGACAGATACGCAGTATTTT.

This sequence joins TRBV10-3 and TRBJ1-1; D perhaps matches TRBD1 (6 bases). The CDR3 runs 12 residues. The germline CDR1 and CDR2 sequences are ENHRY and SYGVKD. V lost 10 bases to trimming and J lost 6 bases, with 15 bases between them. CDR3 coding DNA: TGTGCCAGCAGACAGGAGACCGCTGAAGCTTTCTTT. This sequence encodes CASRQETAEAFF.

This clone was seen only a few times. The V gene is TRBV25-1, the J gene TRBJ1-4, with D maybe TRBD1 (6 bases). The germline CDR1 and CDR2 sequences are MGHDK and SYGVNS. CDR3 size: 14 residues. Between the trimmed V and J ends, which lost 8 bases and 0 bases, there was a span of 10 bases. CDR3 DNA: TGTGCCAGCCTGGGGACACCAACTAATGAAAAACTGTTTTTT. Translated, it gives CASLGTPTNEKLFF.

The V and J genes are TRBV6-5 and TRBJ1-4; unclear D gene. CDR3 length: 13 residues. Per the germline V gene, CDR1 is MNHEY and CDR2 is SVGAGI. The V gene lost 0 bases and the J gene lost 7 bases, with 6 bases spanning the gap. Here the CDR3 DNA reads TGTGCCAGCAGTTACTCGAGGCGTGAAAAACTGTTTTTT. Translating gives CASSYSRREKLFF.

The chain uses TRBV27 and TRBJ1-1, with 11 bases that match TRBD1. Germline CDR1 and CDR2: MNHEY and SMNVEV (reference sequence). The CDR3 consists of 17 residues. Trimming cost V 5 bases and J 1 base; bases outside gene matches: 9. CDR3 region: CASSPHGTGGWNTEAFF. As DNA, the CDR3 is TGTGCCAGCAGTCCGCACGGGACAGGGGGATGGAACACTGAAGCTTTCTTT.

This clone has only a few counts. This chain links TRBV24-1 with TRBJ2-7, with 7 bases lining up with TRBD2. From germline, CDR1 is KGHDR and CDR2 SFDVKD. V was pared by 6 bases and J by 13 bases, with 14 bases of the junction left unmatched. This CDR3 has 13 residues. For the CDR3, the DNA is TGTGCCACCAGTCGGCCCCCCTGGGGGGGAGCATACGTC. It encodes CATSRPPWGGAYV.

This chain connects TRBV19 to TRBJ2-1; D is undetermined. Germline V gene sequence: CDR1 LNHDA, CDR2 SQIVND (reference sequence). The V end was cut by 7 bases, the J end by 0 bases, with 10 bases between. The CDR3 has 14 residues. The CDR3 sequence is CASKVLPSYNEQFF. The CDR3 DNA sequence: TGTGCCAGTAAAGTCCTACCCTCCTACAATGAGCAGTTCTTC.

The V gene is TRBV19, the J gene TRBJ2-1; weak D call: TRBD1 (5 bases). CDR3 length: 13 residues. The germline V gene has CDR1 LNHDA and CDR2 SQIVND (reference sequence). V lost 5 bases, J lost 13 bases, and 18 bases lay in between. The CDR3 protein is CASSFFNPGQQFF. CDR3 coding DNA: TGTGCCAGTAGTTTCTTTAACCCCGGACAACAGTTCTTC.

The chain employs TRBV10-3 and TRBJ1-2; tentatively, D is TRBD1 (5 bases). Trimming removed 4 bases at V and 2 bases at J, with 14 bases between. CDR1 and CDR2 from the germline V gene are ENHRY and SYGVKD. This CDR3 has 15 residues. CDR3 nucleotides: TGTGCCATCAGTGTAGCAGGGAACTTAAACTATGGCTACACCTTC. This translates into CAISVAGNLNYGYTF.

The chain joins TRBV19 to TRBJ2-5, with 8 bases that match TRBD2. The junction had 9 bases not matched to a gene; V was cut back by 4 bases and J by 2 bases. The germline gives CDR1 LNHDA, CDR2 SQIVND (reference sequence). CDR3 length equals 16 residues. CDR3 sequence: CASSRAAGGPQETQYF. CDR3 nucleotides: TGTGCCAGTAGTAGGGCGGCGGGGGGCCCACAAGAGACCCAGTACTTC.

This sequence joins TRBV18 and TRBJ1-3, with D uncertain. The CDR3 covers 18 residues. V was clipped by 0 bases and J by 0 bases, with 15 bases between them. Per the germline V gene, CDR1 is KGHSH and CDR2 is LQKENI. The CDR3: CASSPPGGRRISGNTIYF. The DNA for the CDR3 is TGTGCCAGCTCACCACCGGGAGGCCGGCGGATCTCTGGAAACACCATATATTTT.

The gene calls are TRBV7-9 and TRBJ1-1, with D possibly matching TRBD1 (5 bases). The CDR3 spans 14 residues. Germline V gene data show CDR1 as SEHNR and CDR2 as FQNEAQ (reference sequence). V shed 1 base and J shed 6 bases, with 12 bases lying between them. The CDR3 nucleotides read TGTGCCAGCAGCTTAGGGGGGGACTCGGCTGAAGCTTTCTTT. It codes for CASSLGGDSAEAFF.

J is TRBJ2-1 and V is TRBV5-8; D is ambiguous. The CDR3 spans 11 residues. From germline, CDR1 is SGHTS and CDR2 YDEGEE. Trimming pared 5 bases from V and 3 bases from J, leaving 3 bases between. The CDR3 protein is CASSIYNEQFF. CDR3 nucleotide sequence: TGTGCCAGCAGTATCTACAATGAGCAGTTCTTC.

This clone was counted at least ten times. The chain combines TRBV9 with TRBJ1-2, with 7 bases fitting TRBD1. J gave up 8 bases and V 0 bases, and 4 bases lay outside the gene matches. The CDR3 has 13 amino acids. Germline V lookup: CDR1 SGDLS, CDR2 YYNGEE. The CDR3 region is CASSVGDSGGYTF. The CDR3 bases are TGTGCCAGCAGCGTAGGGGACAGCGGGGGCTACACCTTC.